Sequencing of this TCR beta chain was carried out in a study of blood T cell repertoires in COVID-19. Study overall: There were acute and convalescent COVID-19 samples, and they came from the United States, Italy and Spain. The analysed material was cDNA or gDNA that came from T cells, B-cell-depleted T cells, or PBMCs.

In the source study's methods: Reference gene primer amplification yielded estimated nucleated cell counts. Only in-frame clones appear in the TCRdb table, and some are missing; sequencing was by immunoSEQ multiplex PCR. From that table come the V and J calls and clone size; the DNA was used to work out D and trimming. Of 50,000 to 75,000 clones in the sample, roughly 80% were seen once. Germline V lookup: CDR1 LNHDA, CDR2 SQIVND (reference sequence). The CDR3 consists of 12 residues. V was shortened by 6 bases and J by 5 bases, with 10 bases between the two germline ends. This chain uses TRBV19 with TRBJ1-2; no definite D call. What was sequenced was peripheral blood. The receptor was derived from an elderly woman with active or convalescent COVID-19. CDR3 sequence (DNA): TGTGCCAGTAGCCCGGGGTCGTATGGCTACACCTTC. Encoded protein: CASSPGSYGYTF. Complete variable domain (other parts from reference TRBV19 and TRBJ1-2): DGGITQSPKYLFRKEGQNVTLSCEQNLNHDAMYWYRQDPGQGLRLIYYSQIVNDFQKGDIAEGYSVSREKKESFPLTVTSAQKNPTAFYLCASSPGSYGYTFGSGTRLTVV.